This entry lists 25 T cell receptor beta chains sequenced from one sample in a study of blood T cell repertoires in COVID-19. Assay used: immunoSEQ multiplex PCR; TCRdb lists only in-frame clones, some missing. This table has some 240,000 clones, 81% appearing once. Sequenced input: peripheral blood. Source of these receptors: an elderly woman with COVID-19, enrolled during active disease.

The chain uses TRBV27 and TRBJ1-5; no clear D. Germline-derived CDR1 and CDR2 are MNHEY and SMNVEV (reference sequence). This CDR3 spans 15 amino acids. The germline V and J ends were trimmed by 6 bases and 4 bases, with 16 bases remaining between them. Written as DNA, the CDR3 is TGTGCCAGCAGGAAAGGCGGAATGGGTAATCAGCCCCAGCATTTT. Residues: CASRKGGMGNQPQHF.

This clone was counted a single time. The chain is built from TRBV3-1 (or the pseudogene TRBV3-2) and TRBJ2-7; 7 nucleotides align to TRBD2. The V and J ends lost 0 bases and 1 base, in that order; junction bases with no gene match: 3. The CDR3 loop spans 15 amino acids. Germline assignment: CDR1 LGHDT and CDR2 YNNKEL (reference sequence). CDR3 nucleotide sequence: TGTGCCAGCAGCCAAGAGGGGGGGGATTCCTACGAGCAGTACTTC. It yields the protein CASSQEGGDSYEQYF.

In the case of this clone: In the same sample, other DNA sequences code for this CDR3. The chain links TRBV5-1 to TRBJ1-1, with D tentatively TRBD1 (5 bases). Germline CDR1 SGHRS, CDR2 YFSETQ. Between the trimmed V and J ends, which lost 2 bases and 2 bases, there was a span of 10 bases. The CDR3 runs to 14 residues. CDR3 sequence: CASSLTGGNTEAFF. The DNA for the CDR3 is TGCGCCAGCAGCTTAACGGGGGGTAACACTGAAGCTTTCTTT.

This clone has a single count. The CDR3, as DNA: TGTGCCAGCACTGGGGGAAGGGGGACAGAAGAGACCCAGTACTTC. Its translation: CASTGGRGTEETQYF. The chain joins TRBV6-5 to TRBJ2-5, with TRBD1 matching over 7 bases. The trim removed 7 bases at V and 3 bases at J, leaving 11 bases unmatched. The CDR3 covers 15 residues. Germline CDR1 reads MNHEY; CDR2 reads SVGAGI.

The chain joins TRBV5-1 to TRBJ1-2, with D perhaps TRBD1 (5 bases). Trimming stripped 0 bases from V and 6 bases from J, with 9 bases between. The germline gives CDR1 SGHRS, CDR2 YFSETQ. This CDR3 comprises 13 residues. The CDR3 sequence: CASSLGQTDGYTF. The CDR3 DNA follows: TGCGCCAGCAGCTTGGGACAGACGGATGGCTACACCTTC.

Regarding this clone: Other DNA sequences in the same sample also yield this CDR3. The gene calls are TRBV27 and TRBJ1-6; TRBD1 aligns across 9 bases. The CDR3 has 14 residues. V shed 6 bases and J 5 bases; nucleotides not matched to a gene: 2. Per the germline V gene, CDR1 is MNHEY and CDR2 is SMNVEV (reference sequence). The CDR3 DNA sequence: TGTGCCAGCAGGAGGGACAGGGATAATTCACCCCTCCACTTT. This sequence encodes CASRRDRDNSPLHF.

V and J are TRBV28 and TRBJ2-5; D gene uncertain. Per the germline V gene, CDR1 is MDHEN and CDR2 is SYDVKM. V was clipped by 2 bases and J by 2 bases, with 3 bases between them. This CDR3 has 12 amino acids. CDR3 bases: TGTGCCAGCAGTTTACGGCAAGAGACCCAGTACTTC. Amino acids: CASSLRQETQYF.

The chain employs TRBV27 and TRBJ2-5; 10 positions match TRBD2. The CDR3 runs to 14 residues. The germline CDR1 and CDR2 sequences are MNHEY and SMNVEV (reference sequence). The V segment lost 2 bases and the J segment 4 bases; nucleotides outside the gene matches: 1. The chain's CDR3 is CASSLASGRETQYF. The CDR3 DNA follows: TGTGCCAGCAGTTTAGCTAGCGGGAGAGAGACCCAGTACTTC.

This clone was seen only once. The genes are TRBV18 and TRBJ1-2, with D hard to call. V was pared by 0 bases and J by 0 bases, with 11 bases between. Germline V gene sequence: CDR1 KGHSH, CDR2 LQKENI. This CDR3 region has 16 residues. For the CDR3, the DNA is TGTGCCAGCTCACCACCCCACCTAAGAGCTAACTATGGCTACACCTTC. Translating it yields CASSPPHLRANYGYTF.

The chain recombines TRBV18 with TRBJ1-5; tentatively, D is TRBD1 (5 bases). From germline, CDR1 is KGHSH and CDR2 LQKENI. The CDR3 sequence is 14 residues long. V shed 6 bases and J shed 5 bases, with 14 bases lying between them. The CDR3 loop reads CASSQGVVDQPQHF. The DNA for the CDR3 is TGTGCCAGCTCCCAAGGGGTTGTAGATCAGCCCCAGCATTTT.

The chain is built from TRBV3-1 (or the pseudogene TRBV3-2) and TRBJ2-3, with a weak D call TRBD2 (6 bases). V was shortened by 1 base and J by 3 bases, with 11 bases between the two germline ends. The CDR3 loop spans 15 amino acids. Germline CDR1 and CDR2: LGHDT and YNNKEL (reference sequence). In nucleotides, the CDR3 is TGTGCCAGCAGCCAAGGCTGGGGGAGGACAGATACGCAGTATTTT. It codes for CASSQGWGRTDTQYF.

This clone was counted only a few times. The J gene is TRBJ2-1, the V gene TRBV7-2; TRBD2 aligns across 9 bases. The CDR3 length is 15 residues. Germline V gene data show CDR1 as SGHTA and CDR2 as FQGNSA. J gave up 6 bases and V 5 bases, and 8 bases lay outside the gene matches. The CDR3 is CASSVSGSLSNEQFF. The CDR3, as DNA: TGTGCCAGCAGCGTTAGCGGGAGCCTCTCCAATGAGCAGTTCTTC.

The rearrangement uses TRBV9 and TRBJ1-5; 9 nucleotides agree with TRBD1. V gave up 4 bases and J gave up 3 bases; unmatched junction bases: 5. This CDR3 is 15 amino acids long. In germline, CDR1 is SGDLS, CDR2 YYNGEE. The CDR3 here is CASSSGQGFNQPQHF. The CDR3 nucleotides are TGTGCCAGCAGCTCAGGACAGGGGTTCAATCAGCCCCAGCATTTT. Complete variable domain (other parts from reference TRBV9 and TRBJ1-5): DSGVTQTPKHLITATGQRVTLRCSPRSGDLSVYWYQQSLDQGLQFLIQYYNGEERAKGNILERFSAQQFPDLHSELNLSSLELGDSALYFCASSSGQGFNQPQHFGDGTRLSIL.

The gene calls are TRBV6-5 and TRBJ1-5, with 7 bases lining up with TRBD1. The germline gives CDR1 MNHEY, CDR2 SVGAGI. This CDR3 contains 14 residues. The V and J ends lost 6 bases and 7 bases, in that order; junction bases with no gene match: 9. CDR3 loop: CASRRQGEGQPQHF. In nucleotides, the CDR3 is TGTGCCAGCAGACGACAGGGTGAGGGGCAGCCCCAGCATTTT.

The V and J genes are TRBV27 and TRBJ1-4; D remains ambiguous. V was shortened by 5 bases and J by 8 bases, with 12 bases between the two germline ends. Germline loops: CDR1 MNHEY, CDR2 SMNVEV (reference sequence). This CDR3 region has 13 residues. For the CDR3, the DNA is TGTGCCAGCAGTATCACCCGCGGGGAAAAACTGTTTTTT. Translation: CASSITRGEKLFF.

The sample holds one count of this clone. In DNA form, the CDR3 reads TGTGCCAGCAGCACCCGACAGGACTATAATTCACCCCTCCACTTT. It encodes CASSTRQDYNSPLHF. The rearrangement joins TRBV7-2 to TRBJ1-6, with D perhaps TRBD1 (6 bases). Germline CDR1 and CDR2: SGHTA and FQGNSA. This CDR3 contains 15 residues. Trimming cost V 5 bases and J 3 bases, with 11 bases left between them.

V and J are TRBV21-1 and TRBJ2-7; the D call in the table, TRBD1, was not verified against the DNA. TRBV21-1 is given as a pseudogene. This CDR3 has 16 amino acids. This chain's CDR3 is CASSKEVRQDSYEQYF. CDR3 in DNA: TGTGCCAGCAGCAAAGAAGTTCGGCAGGACTCCTACGAGCAGTACTTC.

The chain uses TRBV13 and TRBJ1-5; perhaps TRBD1 as D (5 bases). The germline gives CDR1 PRHDT, CDR2 FYEKMQ (reference sequence). The V end was cut by 3 bases, the J end by 9 bases, with 12 bases between. This CDR3 comprises 13 residues. The CDR3, as DNA: TGTGCCAGCAGCTTGACAGTGAAGGGGCCCCAGCATTTT. Protein sequence: CASSLTVKGPQHF.

The chain combines TRBV19 with TRBJ1-2; 11 nucleotides line up with TRBD1. Germline CDR1 LNHDA, CDR2 SQIVND (reference sequence). The CDR3 is made up of 16 amino acids. The ends lost 10 bases at V and 4 bases at J; junction bases unmatched: 14. The CDR3 reads CAIAEAGQGASYGYTF. As DNA, the CDR3 is TGTGCCATAGCCGAAGCCGGACAGGGGGCGAGCTATGGCTACACCTTC.

In its sample, this clone was seen a few times. The rearrangement joins TRBV28 to TRBJ1-2; 12 bases fit TRBD1. With V trimmed by 6 bases and J by 8 bases, 7 bases remained unmatched. CDR1 is MDHEN, CDR2 SYDVKM, per germline. This CDR3 is 14 amino acids long. CDR3 loop: CASRGQGAGRGYTF. As DNA, the CDR3 is TGTGCCAGCAGGGGACAGGGGGCAGGAAGGGGCTACACCTTC.

This chain connects TRBV19 to TRBJ1-5; 8 nucleotides agree with TRBD1. Trimming removed 8 bases from V and 4 bases from J; junction bases left unmatched: 7. CDR1 is LNHDA, CDR2 SQIVND, per germline (reference sequence). The CDR3 sequence is 14 residues long. This CDR3 reads CASADRGKNQPQHF. The CDR3 DNA is TGTGCCAGTGCCGACAGGGGAAAGAATCAGCCCCAGCATTTT.

The CDR3 loop is CSVEGGPGWGYTF. Here the CDR3 DNA reads TGCAGCGTTGAAGGGGGGCCTGGGTGGGGCTACACCTTC. V and J are TRBV29-1 and TRBJ1-2, with a possible D match to TRBD1 (6 bases). CDR3 size: 13 residues. Trimming stripped 1 base from V and 8 bases from J, with 14 bases between. Looked up from germline, CDR1 is SQVTM and CDR2 is ANQGSEA.

The chain couples TRBV2 to TRBJ2-2; 10 nucleotides agree with TRBD2. This CDR3 contains 15 residues. The V segment lost 5 bases and the J segment 0 bases; nucleotides outside the gene matches: 0. Germline CDR1 SNHLY, CDR2 FYNNEI. The chain's CDR3 is CASSLAGANTGELFF. The CDR3 DNA is TGTGCCAGCAGTCTAGCGGGAGCGAACACCGGGGAGCTGTTTTTT.

The chain uses TRBV19 and TRBJ1-2; 10 nucleotides match TRBD1. Germline CDR1 reads LNHDA; CDR2 reads SQIVND (reference sequence). The trim removed 4 bases at V and 1 base at J, leaving 3 bases unmatched. The CDR3 is 15 residues long. The CDR3 nucleotides read TGTGCCAGTAGTACCGGACAGGGGGGTAACTATGGCTACACCTTC. Translation gives CASSTGQGGNYGYTF.

This clone was seen only once. The CDR3 nucleotides are TGTGCCAGCAGCTTGGGCAGGGGGAAGGGTTTGAACACTGAAGCTTTCTTT. Translation: CASSLGRGKGLNTEAFF. The genes are TRBV7-3 and TRBJ1-1; 7 bases line up with TRBD1. V shed 3 bases, J shed 0 bases, and the junction held 10 bases outside the gene matches. The CDR3 spans 17 residues. Germline-derived CDR1 and CDR2 are SGHTA and FQGTGA. The variable domain in full, completed from reference TRBV7-3 and TRBJ1-1, reads GAGVSQTPSNKVTEKGKYVELRCDPISGHTALYWYRQSLGQGPEFLIYFQGTGAADDSGLPNDRFFAVRPEGSVSTLKIQRTERGDSAVYLCASSLGRGKGLNTEAFFGQGTRLTVV.